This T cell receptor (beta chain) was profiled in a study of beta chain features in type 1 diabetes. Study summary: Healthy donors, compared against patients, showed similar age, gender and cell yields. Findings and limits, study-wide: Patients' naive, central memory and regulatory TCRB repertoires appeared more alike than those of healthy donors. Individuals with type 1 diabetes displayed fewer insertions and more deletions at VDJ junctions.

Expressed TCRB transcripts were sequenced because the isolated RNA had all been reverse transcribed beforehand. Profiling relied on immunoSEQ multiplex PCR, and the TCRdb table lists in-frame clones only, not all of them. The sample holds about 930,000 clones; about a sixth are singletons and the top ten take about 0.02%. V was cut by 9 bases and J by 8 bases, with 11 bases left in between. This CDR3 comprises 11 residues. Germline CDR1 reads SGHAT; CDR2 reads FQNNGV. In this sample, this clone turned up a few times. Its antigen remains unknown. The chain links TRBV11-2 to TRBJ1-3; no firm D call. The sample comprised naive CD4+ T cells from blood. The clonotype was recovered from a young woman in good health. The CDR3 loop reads CASSYVDTIYF. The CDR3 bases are TGTGCCAGTTCTTACGTGGACACCATATATTTT.